This T cell receptor beta chain was identified in a study of T cells in Graves' hyperthyroidism and ophthalmopathy. Study as a whole: Prior to any treatment, at the point of initial diagnosis, peripheral blood was collected.

The CDR3 contains 18 residues. The germline gives CDR1 LGHNA, CDR2 YNFKEQ. V trimming: 4 bases; J trimming: 4 bases; junction bases outside the gene matches: 14. Amplified TCR beta CDR3 regions derived from RNA transcripts. The primer set for the first-round RT-PCR of the TCR CDR3 was HTBI. One entry per CDR3 protein, called by TCRdb with MiXCR from the multiplex PCR reads. This table has approximately 480,000 distinct CDR3 sequences, about a fifth appearing once. Exclusion followed for patients with uncontrolled infection, other autoimmune disease, pregnancy or lactation. Using 10 ml of fresh peripheral blood, PBMCs were prepared.

V and J are TRBV4-2 and TRBJ1-2; 11 bases match TRBD1. Sequencing was done on a sample of blood. The receptor comes from a man aged 18 to 30 with Graves' hyperthyroidism. DNA of the CDR3: TGTGCCAGCAGCCCTGGGGGGGGACAGGGGGGAACCTTCTATGGCTACACCTTC. Protein sequence: CASSPGGGQGGTFYGYTF.